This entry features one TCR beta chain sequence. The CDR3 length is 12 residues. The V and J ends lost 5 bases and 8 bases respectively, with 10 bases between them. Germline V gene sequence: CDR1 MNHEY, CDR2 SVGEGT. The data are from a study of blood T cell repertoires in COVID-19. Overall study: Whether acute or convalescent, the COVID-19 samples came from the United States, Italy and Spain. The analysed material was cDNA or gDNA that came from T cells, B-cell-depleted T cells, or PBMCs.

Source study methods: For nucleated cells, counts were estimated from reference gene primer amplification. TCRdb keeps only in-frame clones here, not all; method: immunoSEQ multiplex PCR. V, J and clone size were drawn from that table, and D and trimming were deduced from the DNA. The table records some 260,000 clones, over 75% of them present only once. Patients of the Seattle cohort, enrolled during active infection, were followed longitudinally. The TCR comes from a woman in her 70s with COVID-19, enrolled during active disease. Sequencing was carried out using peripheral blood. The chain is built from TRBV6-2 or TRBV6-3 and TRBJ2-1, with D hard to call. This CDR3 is CASSGTVDEQFF. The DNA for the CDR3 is TGTGCCAGCAGTGGTACTGTCGATGAGCAGTTCTTC.